This is a list of T cell receptor beta chains from one sample in a study of control samples from healthy donors and cancer patients. Libraries were prepared by immunoSEQ multiplex PCR; TCRdb keeps only in-frame clonotypes and omits some of them. The table for this sample gives about 210,000 clones. Material: blood. Every receptor here comes from a woman aged 25 to 39 in good health. Each CDR3 is given without its conserved first and last residue. The order of the fields is D gene, V gene, CDR3 protein. D genes are given only for firm matches.

d_gene: TRBD1; v_gene: TRBV18; CDR3aa: ASSLQGARVDEQF
d_gene: .; v_gene: TRBV27; CDR3aa: ASTRWGPGELF
d_gene: .; v_gene: TRBV27; CDR3aa: ASSLFQGHEAF
d_gene: .; v_gene: TRBV29-1; CDR3aa: STTGQISTEAF
d_gene: .; v_gene: TRBV28; CDR3aa: AIQGSNEKLF
d_gene: TRBD1; v_gene: TRBV4-1; CDR3aa: ASSQEEQGFNEQY
d_gene: .; v_gene: TRBV28; CDR3aa: ASSLYGGPAYGYT
d_gene: .; v_gene: TRBV7-2; CDR3aa: ASSSAGREANYGYT
d_gene: TRBD1; v_gene: TRBV6-5; CDR3aa: ASNRGQDHSPLH
d_gene: .; v_gene: TRBV4-3; CDR3aa: ASSPGLGNYEQY
d_gene: .; v_gene: TRBV6-5; CDR3aa: ASSYSILRSKAF
d_gene: .; v_gene: TRBV29-1; CDR3aa: SVETVQANTEAF
d_gene: .; v_gene: TRBV28; CDR3aa: ASSFSPEGFNSPLH
d_gene: .; v_gene: TRBV5-1; CDR3aa: ASSSGLDEQF
d_gene: .; v_gene: TRBV28; CDR3aa: ASKQVLQPQH
d_gene: TRBD1; v_gene: TRBV10-3; CDR3aa: AISPGQGSYEQY
d_gene: TRBD2; v_gene: TRBV6-5; CDR3aa: ASRSLAGGEETQY
d_gene: TRBD1; v_gene: TRBV4-3; CDR3aa: ASSQDRGNQPQH
d_gene: .; v_gene: TRBV28; CDR3aa: ASSEGGVWGYT
d_gene: .; v_gene: TRBV5-8; CDR3aa: ASSIGQVYGYT
d_gene: .; v_gene: TRBV4-1; CDR3aa: ASSQDGGKGNQPQH
d_gene: .; v_gene: TRBV4-2; CDR3aa: ASSQEIGAGLDLGTDTQY
d_gene: .; v_gene: TRBV12-3/TRBV12-4; CDR3aa: ASSLLADTEAF
d_gene: .; v_gene: TRBV5-4; CDR3aa: ASSLPGEETQY
d_gene: .; v_gene: TRBV5-1; CDR3aa: ASSLREQSPLH
d_gene: .; v_gene: TRBV4-2; CDR3aa: ASSQDRTSSYNEQF
d_gene: .; v_gene: TRBV7-2; CDR3aa: ASSLGGTQTDTQY
d_gene: .; v_gene: TRBV5-1; CDR3aa: ASSPAVGGETQY